The 15 T cell receptor beta chains below come from one sample, sequenced in a study of T cell changes during pregnancy in multiple sclerosis. TCRdb's table, derived via immunoSEQ multiplex PCR, lists solely in-frame clones and lacks some. The sample has 70,000 to 95,000 clones, over 80% seen once. The sample here was CD4+ T cells from peripheral blood mononuclear cells, taken in the second trimester of pregnancy. These receptors came from a female donor with multiple sclerosis, enrolled in a pregnancy study.

V usage is TRBV18 and J usage is TRBJ1-5; the D is unclear. Per the germline V gene, CDR1 is KGHSH and CDR2 is LQKENI. Trimming pared 6 bases from V and 4 bases from J, leaving 13 bases between. The CDR3 sequence is 14 residues long. The CDR3 bases are TGTGCCAGCTCTCCCGAAACGGGTAATCAGCCCCAGCATTTT. Protein sequence: CASSPETGNQPQHF.

The rearrangement uses TRBV13 and TRBJ1-5; TRBD1 matches 7 bases. Germline CDR1 reads PRHDT; CDR2 reads FYEKMQ (reference sequence). The CDR3 contains 14 residues. The V and J ends lost 6 bases and 9 bases, in that order; junction bases with no gene match: 11. The CDR3 protein is CASSRGTDSPPQHF. As DNA, the CDR3 is TGTGCCAGCAGTAGAGGGACAGACAGCCCGCCCCAGCATTTT. Variable domain in full (rest from reference TRBV13 and TRBJ1-5): AAGVIQSPRHLIKEKRETATLKCYPIPRHDTVYWYQQGPGQDPQFLISFYEKMQSDKGSIPDRFSAQQFSDYHSELNMSSLELGDSALYFCASSRGTDSPPQHFGDGTRLSIL.

This chain uses TRBV30 with TRBJ2-1; a possible D gene is TRBD1 (6 bases). The germline gives CDR1 GTSNPN, CDR2 SVGIG (reference sequence). CDR3 size: 15 residues. Trimming stripped 4 bases from V and 0 bases from J, with 13 bases between. For the CDR3, the DNA is TGTGCCTGGACCAGGGGTGGGAACTCCTACAATGAGCAGTTCTTC. Its translation is CAWTRGGNSYNEQFF.

This clone showed up just once. The CDR3 spells CASSYLAAIFEAFF. DNA for the CDR3: TGTGCCAGCAGTTACCTGGCGGCTATCTTCGAAGCTTTCTTT. V and J are TRBV6-6 and TRBJ1-1; no clear D. The CDR3 contains 14 residues. CDR1 is MNHNY, CDR2 SVGAGI, per germline (reference sequence). The V and J ends lost 2 bases and 8 bases respectively, with 15 bases between them.

This chain connects TRBV29-1 to TRBJ2-5; TRBD1 matches 7 bases. The CDR3 length is 12 residues. Looked up from germline, CDR1 is SQVTM and CDR2 is ANQGSEA. With V trimmed by 5 bases and J by 4 bases, 4 bases remained unmatched. The DNA for the CDR3 is TGCAGCGTTACGGGACAGACAGAGACCCAGTACTTC. Its translation is CSVTGQTETQYF.

In its sample, this clone was seen once. This rearrangement joins TRBV19 to TRBJ1-3, with 10 bases identical to TRBD1. Germline V lookup: CDR1 LNHDA, CDR2 SQIVND (reference sequence). After removal of 2 bases from V and 0 bases from J, the junction contained 4 bases not matched to a gene. The CDR3 runs to 17 residues. The DNA of the CDR3 is TGTGCCAGTAGTATAAGACAGGGGGCTTTCTCTGGAAACACCATATATTTT. Translated, it gives CASSIRQGAFSGNTIYF.

V gene TRBV18 combines with J gene TRBJ2-3; a weak D match, TRBD2 (6 bases). V was shortened by 3 bases and J by 4 bases, with 11 bases between the two germline ends. The V gene's germline CDR1 is KGHSH and CDR2 LQKENI. The CDR3 contains 14 residues. The CDR3 protein is CASSPFAGSDTQYF. The CDR3 DNA is TGTGCCAGCTCACCCTTCGCGGGATCAGATACGCAGTATTTT.

The CDR3 loop is CASSGPRAETQYF. The CDR3 DNA is TGTGCCAGTAGTGGGCCGCGGGCGGAGACCCAGTACTTC. This chain connects TRBV19 to TRBJ2-5, with a tentative D call TRBD2 (5 bases). Trimming removed 5 bases at V and 5 bases at J, with 12 bases between. CDR1 LNHDA and CDR2 SQIVND come from the germline V gene (reference sequence). This CDR3 is built from 13 residues.

The CDR3 coding sequence is TGTGCCAGCAGCCCTGGGGGGAACCAAGAGACCCAGTACTTC. Translating it yields CASSPGGNQETQYF. This sequence joins TRBV5-4 and TRBJ2-5; possible D gene TRBD2, 6 bases. The CDR3 covers 14 residues. From germline, CDR1 is SGHNT and CDR2 YYREEE (reference sequence). Trimming pared 4 bases from V and 0 bases from J, leaving 10 bases between.

The V call is TRBV7-8, the J call TRBJ1-5; 9 bases are a match to TRBD1. CDR1 is SGHVS, CDR2 FQNEAQ, per germline. Germline trimming cut 5 bases from V and 5 bases from J; bases unmatched to any gene: 16. CDR3 size: 18 residues. In DNA, the CDR3 is TGTGCCAGCAGCCATAACTCCGGGACAGGGTTCCGTGATCAGCCCCAGCATTTT. This codes for CASSHNSGTGFRDQPQHF.

The V call is TRBV11-1, the J call TRBJ2-2; D is ambiguous. V lost 8 bases, J lost 2 bases, and 15 bases lay in between. The CDR3 covers 15 residues. Germline CDR1 SGHAT, CDR2 FQDESV (reference sequence). The CDR3 loop is CASGPQAANTGELFF. In DNA form, the CDR3 reads TGTGCCAGCGGCCCCCAGGCAGCTAACACCGGGGAGCTGTTTTTT.

V is TRBV15 and J is TRBJ1-5; 10 bases align to TRBD1. V dropped 8 bases and J dropped 3; count of bases not matched to a gene: 7. Germline loops: CDR1 LNHNV, CDR2 YYDKDF (reference sequence). This CDR3 contains 15 residues. The CDR3 DNA reads TGTGCCACCGCATACGGGACAGGGGTCAATCAGCCCCAGCATTTT. Protein: CATAYGTGVNQPQHF.

The rearrangement joins TRBV7-9 to TRBJ2-3; 8 bases are shared with TRBD2. Germline V lookup: CDR1 SEHNR, CDR2 FQNEAQ (reference sequence). The length of the CDR3 is 14 residues. J gave up 5 bases and V 2 bases, and 3 bases lay outside the gene matches. CDR3 in DNA: TGTGCCAGCAGCTTAAGCGGGGGCGGAGATACGCAGTATTTT. Protein product: CASSLSGGGDTQYF.

The V and J genes are TRBV28 and TRBJ1-6; the D gene is possibly TRBD1 (6 bases). V shed 3 bases and J shed 10 bases, with 10 bases lying between them. This CDR3 has 13 residues. Germline CDR1 and CDR2: MDHEN and SYDVKM. The CDR3, as DNA: TGTGCCAGCAGTTTCCAGGGGCTCTCACCCCTCCACTTT. Translated, it gives CASSFQGLSPLHF.

The chain couples TRBV11-3 to TRBJ2-5, with TRBD2 matching 10 bases. Germline loops: CDR1 SGHNT, CDR2 YENEEA. The CDR3 runs to 17 residues. The V and J ends lost 5 bases and 0 bases, in that order; junction bases with no gene match: 9. DNA for the CDR3: TGTGCCAGCAGCCCCCTCGGACTAGCGGCCTACCAAGAGACCCAGTACTTC. Translation gives CASSPLGLAAYQETQYF.